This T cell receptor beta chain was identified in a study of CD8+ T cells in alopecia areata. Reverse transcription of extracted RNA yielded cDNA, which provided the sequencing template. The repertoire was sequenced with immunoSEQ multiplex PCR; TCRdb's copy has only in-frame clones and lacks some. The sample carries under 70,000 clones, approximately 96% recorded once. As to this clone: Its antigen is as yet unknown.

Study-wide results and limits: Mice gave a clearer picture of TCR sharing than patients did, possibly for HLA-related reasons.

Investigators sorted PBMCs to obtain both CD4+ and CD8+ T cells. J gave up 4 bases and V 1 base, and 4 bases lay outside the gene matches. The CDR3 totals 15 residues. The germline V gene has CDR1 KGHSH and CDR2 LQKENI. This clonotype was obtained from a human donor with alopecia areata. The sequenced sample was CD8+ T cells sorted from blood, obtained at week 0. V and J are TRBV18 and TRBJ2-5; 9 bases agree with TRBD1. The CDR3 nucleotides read TGTGCCAGCTCACCACGGGACAGGGAGGGAGAGACCCAGTACTTC. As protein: CASSPRDREGETQYF.